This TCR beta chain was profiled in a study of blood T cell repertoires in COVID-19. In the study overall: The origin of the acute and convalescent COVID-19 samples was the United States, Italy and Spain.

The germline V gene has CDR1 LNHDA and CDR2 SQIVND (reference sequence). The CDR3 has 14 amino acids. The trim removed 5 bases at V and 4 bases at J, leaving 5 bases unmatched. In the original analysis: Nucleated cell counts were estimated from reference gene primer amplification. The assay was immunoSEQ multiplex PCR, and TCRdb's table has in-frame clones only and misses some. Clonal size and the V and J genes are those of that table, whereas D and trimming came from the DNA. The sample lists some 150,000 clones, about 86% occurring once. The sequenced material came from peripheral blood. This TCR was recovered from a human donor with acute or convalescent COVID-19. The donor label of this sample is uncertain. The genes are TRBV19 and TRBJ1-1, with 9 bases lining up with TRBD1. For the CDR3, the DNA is TGTGCCAGTAGTCTGAAACAGGGGGCCACTGAAGCTTTCTTT. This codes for CASSLKQGATEAFF.